Following are 13 T cell receptor beta chains from one sample sequenced in a study of cytomegalovirus exposure and HLA in healthy donors. The PCR contained 60 Vbeta and 13 Jbeta primers. Measured with immunoSEQ multiplex PCR; TCRdb has only the in-frame clones, and not every one. The sample comprises around 150,000 clones, around 79% of which are singletons, and about 0.93% rests with the top ten. The specimen was PBMCs. The receptors were gathered from a woman between 45 and 60 years old in good health and CMV-seropositive.

This chain uses TRBV12-5 with TRBJ2-1; the match to TRBD2 covers 9 bases. Germline values: CDR1 LGHNT, CDR2 FRNRAP. After removal of 0 bases from V and 0 bases from J, the junction contained 18 bases not matched to a gene. The CDR3 totals 22 residues. CDR3 nucleotide sequence: TGTGCTAGTGGTTTGGTACGGACCCCTTTTGCGGGAGGGCCGAGCTCCTACAATGAGCAGTTCTTC. It is translated as CASGLVRTPFAGGPSSYNEQFF.

The V gene is TRBV5-6, the J gene TRBJ2-5; TRBD2 matches 7 bases. J was trimmed by 5 bases and V by 0 bases; bases with no gene match: 7. CDR1 SGHDT and CDR2 YYEEEE come from the germline V gene. The CDR3 runs 15 residues. CDR3 amino acids: CASSLAGAGGETQYF. The CDR3 DNA reads TGTGCCAGCAGCTTGGCTGGGGCCGGGGGGGAGACCCAGTACTTC.

This clone has just a few counts. This chain links TRBV5-1 with TRBJ1-3; D is unresolved. This CDR3 region has 16 residues. V lost 0 bases and J 0 bases, leaving 10 bases between the germline ends. Germline CDR1 is SGHRS and CDR2 is YFSETQ. Written as DNA, the CDR3 is TGCGCCAGCAGCTTGGGGGCAGGAATCTCTGGAAACACCATATATTTT. Protein: CASSLGAGISGNTIYF.

This clone was seen more than once but under ten times. This sequence joins TRBV30 and TRBJ2-7; 8 bases match TRBD1. The V gene's germline CDR1 is GTSNPN and CDR2 SVGIG (reference sequence). This CDR3 has 13 residues. With 0 bases clipped from V and 3 bases from J, the junction kept 1 base outside the gene matches. The DNA of the CDR3 is TGTGCCTGGAGTGTACAGGGGGTCTACGAGCAGTACTTC. This sequence encodes CAWSVQGVYEQYF.

This clone has a handful of counts. The chain combines TRBV27 with TRBJ1-2; 7 bases map to TRBD1. The germline gives CDR1 MNHEY, CDR2 SMNVEV (reference sequence). The CDR3 is made up of 18 amino acids. V gave up 3 bases and J gave up 3 bases; unmatched junction bases: 16. The CDR3: CASSFRPPTGRPDYGYTF. CDR3 nucleotide sequence: TGTGCCAGCAGTTTCAGACCGCCGACAGGGCGACCCGACTATGGCTACACCTTC.

Only a few counts were recorded for this clone. The rearrangement links TRBV6-5 to TRBJ2-4; 8 bases are shared with TRBD2. Germline CDR1 MNHEY, CDR2 SVGAGI. This CDR3 contains 13 residues. The V segment lost 6 bases and the J segment 7 bases; nucleotides outside the gene matches: 5. The DNA of the CDR3 is TGTGCCAGCAGGCGGGAGGTGGATAACATTCAGTACTTC. As protein: CASRREVDNIQYF.

This clone was seen once. The chain recombines TRBV7-2 with TRBJ1-1; D is possibly TRBD1 (5 bases). This CDR3 contains 13 residues. V was clipped by 6 bases and J by 11 bases, with 19 bases between them. CDR1 is SGHTA, CDR2 FQGNSA, per germline. CDR3 DNA sequence: TGTGCCAGCAGGTTCGGACCGGGGGGAGACGCTTTCTTT. Translating it yields CASRFGPGGDAFF. The full variable domain, completed using reference TRBV7-2 and TRBJ1-1, is GAGVSQSPSNKVTEKGKDVELRCDPISGHTALYWYRQSLGQGLEFLIYFQGNSAPDKSGLPSDRFSAERTGGSVSTLTIQRTQQEDSAVYLCASRFGPGGDAFFGQGTRLTVV.

V and J are TRBV6-5 and TRBJ2-6; D is unclear. CDR1 MNHEY and CDR2 SVGAGI come from the germline V gene. The CDR3 runs to 14 residues. Trimming took off 6 bases at V and 0 bases at J, with 6 bases between the two ends. CDR3 loop: CASSLYSGANVLTF. The CDR3 DNA follows: TGTGCCAGCAGCCTGTACTCTGGGGCCAACGTCCTGACTTTC.

The chain is built from TRBV28 and TRBJ1-5; 7 nucleotides line up with TRBD1. Germline V gives CDR1 MDHEN, CDR2 SYDVKM. This CDR3 comprises 13 residues. V lost 8 bases and J lost 4; bases outside the gene matches: 5. The CDR3 DNA sequence: TGTGCCAGCTCTCAACAGGGGAATCAGCCCCAGCATTTT. This translates into CASSQQGNQPQHF.

The V gene is TRBV2, the J gene TRBJ1-3, with 7 bases fitting TRBD1. The CDR3 runs 17 residues. The junction had 9 bases not matched to a gene; V was cut back by 4 bases and J by 0 bases. Germline CDR1 is SNHLY and CDR2 is FYNNEI. The chain's CDR3 is CASSVRQGLFSGNTIYF. CDR3 nucleotide sequence: TGTGCCAGCAGTGTTCGACAGGGCCTCTTCTCTGGAAACACCATATATTTT.

The chain has TRBV2 and TRBJ2-1; tentatively, D is TRBD1 (5 bases). V lost 7 bases, J lost 4 bases, and 11 bases lay in between. Per germline, CDR1 SNHLY and CDR2 FYNNEI. The CDR3 is made up of 13 amino acids. CDR3 DNA: TGTGCCAGCACACAGGATGGATACAATGAGCAGTTCTTC. This encodes CASTQDGYNEQFF.

This chain joins TRBV6-6 and TRBJ1-2, with a possible D match to TRBD1 (6 bases). CDR1 MNHNY and CDR2 SVGAGI come from the germline V gene (reference sequence). The CDR3 runs to 16 residues. Trimming removed 6 bases at V and 0 bases at J, with 17 bases between. CDR3: CASSPGVGEANYGYTF. The CDR3, as DNA: TGTGCCAGCAGCCCAGGGGTGGGGGAAGCTAACTATGGCTACACCTTC.

The chain combines TRBV5-1 with TRBJ1-6, with TRBD1 as a possible D gene (6 bases). CDR1 is SGHRS and CDR2 is YFSETQ in the germline V gene. Trimming pared 2 bases from V and 7 bases from J, leaving 10 bases between. The CDR3 spans 14 residues. Here the CDR3 reads CASSLTGHNSPLHF. CDR3 DNA: TGCGCCAGCAGCTTAACAGGGCACAATTCACCCCTCCACTTT.